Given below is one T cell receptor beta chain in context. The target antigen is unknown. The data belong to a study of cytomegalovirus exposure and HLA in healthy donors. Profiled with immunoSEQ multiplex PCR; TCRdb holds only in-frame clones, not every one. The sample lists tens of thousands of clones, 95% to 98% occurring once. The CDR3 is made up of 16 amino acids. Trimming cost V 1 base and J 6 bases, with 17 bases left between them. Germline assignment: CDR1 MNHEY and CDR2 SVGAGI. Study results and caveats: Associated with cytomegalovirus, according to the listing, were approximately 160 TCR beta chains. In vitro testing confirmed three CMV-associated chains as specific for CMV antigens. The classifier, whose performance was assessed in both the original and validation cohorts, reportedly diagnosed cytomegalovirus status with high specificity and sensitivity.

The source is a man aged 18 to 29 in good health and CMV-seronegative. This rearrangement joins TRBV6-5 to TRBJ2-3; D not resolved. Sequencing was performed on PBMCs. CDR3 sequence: CASSYYVAPGGDTQYF. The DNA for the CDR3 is TGTGCCAGCAGTTACTACGTGGCCCCGGGTGGTGATACGCAGTATTTT.